This TCR beta chain was captured in a study of shared clonotypes between healthy human individuals (dated by TCRdb to the early 2020s). Regarding the study in general: The cohort included three men and a couple of women between 18 and 49 years of age. To estimate repertoire size and how much clonotypes are shared between individuals, the study performed deep sequencing of blood TCR repertoires from a handful of healthy adults. Between about 0.8 and 9.5 billion PBMCs per donor were obtained by leukapheresis. Different laboratories and diverse techniques were used to prepare libraries and sequence TCR repertoires, to increase sequencing depth and limit assay-specific biases. For each donor, three plates each were used for CD4 naive and CD4 memory, two plates were used for CD8 naive, and one plate was used for CD8 memory. The research as a whole found: Compared with non-shared clonotypes, clonotypes shared by all four sorted-subset donors had higher generation probabilities. Naive subsets generally had larger estimated clonotype richness than memory subsets. Sampling was restricted to blood, and TCR repertoires in tissue are likely to differ from TCR repertoires in blood. Even with the large sequencing depth, rarefaction of the sorted-subset datasets indicated that sequencing was incomplete. Pairwise subsampling indicated that sequencing depth was expected to affect the degree of clonotype sharing among donors. Sharing across several donors was observed for approximately 5% of naive CD4, under 4% of naive CD8, 2% to 2.5% of memory CD4, and about 0.38% of memory CD8 clonotypes. Because the study included a small number of donors, the genetic and exposure-history diversity represented was limited.

Of note for this clone: What antigen it recognizes has not been identified. Qualities for individual bases were not recorded, and no much larger clone is one base off. At the DNA level, this CDR3 is encoded by other sequences in the same sample as well.

The CDR3 spans 15 residues, from the cysteine through the phenylalanine. Of all the DNA, just the CDR3 is kept, 45 bases in frame from base 1. In the germline V gene, CDR1 corresponds to MNHEY and CDR2 to SVGAGI. V and J are trimmed by 6 bases and 4 bases, and the gene matches miss 5 bases of the junction. TCR CDR3 regions were amplified from genomic DNA by multiplex PCR using the deep immunoSEQ assay. Genomic DNA extracted from each cell subset was distributed evenly over all wells of several immunoSEQ 96-well plates, and each plate served as one replicate. Each replicate PCR for sorted subsets received around 200 ng genomic DNA, equal to roughly 30,000 T cell genomes. The purified libraries were quantified using a Qubit 3.0 fluorometer, sized with a Bioanalyzer 2100, and then quantified again using the KAPA Library Quantification kit. A separate single-read 150-cycle Illumina NextSeq 550 flow cell was used to sequence each immunoSEQ 96-well plate. In the paper's pipeline: The immunoSEQ output contained only junctional sequences without quality scores, so filtering could not match that applied to full-length reads. Sequences were annotated with PyIR, a Python wrapper for IgBLAST v1.9, using IMGT germline references to assign V/J genes and CDR3. Reads were removed for weak V/J assignments (E-value above 1e-6), missing CDR3, stop codons, out-of-frame junctions, or ambiguous translated residues. V3J clonotypes were defined by identical inferred V gene, J gene, and CDR3 amino acid sequence. To compute the percentage overlap between repertoires, the number of shared unique clonotypes was divided by the size of the smaller repertoire. RTK rarefaction, the Chao1 estimator, and Recon v2.1 estimates of unobserved clonotypes were used to assess repertoire richness. OLGA was used to compute generation probabilities for all TCRbeta clonotypes that the gDNA method yielded from four donors. TCRdb obtained this table from immuneACCESS and retained in-frame rearrangements with V and J assigned. These tables miss some clones; where compared with another copy, unresolved V genes account for less than half of the shortfall, and the remainder is unexplained. That table gives V, J and clone size, and the DNA gave D and trimming. For this sample the table gives about 2.2 million clones, of which about 93% were detected only once. The ten largest clonotypes hold 1.5% to 2% of the sample.

CD8 naive samples consisted of CD45RO-negative cells that were positively selected for CCR7, yielding a CD45RA+CCR7+ population without TemRA cells. The donors were healthy, HIV-negative adults who had no recently reported acute infections or vaccinations. Every donor was a Caucasian adult living in Nashville, Tennessee, USA. Blood was obtained by leukapheresis, after which PBMCs were separated by Ficoll-Histopaque density gradient centrifugation and cryopreserved in liquid nitrogen vapor phase. Analytical flow cytometry was used to check the purity and quantity of each magnetically sorted T cell population. Genomic DNA was isolated from each sorted fraction and quantified by UV absorbance on a Nanodrop 2000c.

This chain is built from TRBV6-5 and TRBJ2-1; 11 nucleotides in the junction match TRBD2. This clonotype originated in a man between 18 and 35 years old in good health. Some clones in this sample may be carry-over from other donors' samples. Sequencing was done on a sample of naive CD8+ T cells from PBMCs. The cell subset or site label on this specimen signifies: CD45RA+CCR7+. The DNA reads TGTGCCAGCAGCCTGGGGACTAGCGGTTACAATGAGCAGTTCTTC. It specifies CASSLGTSGYNEQFF.